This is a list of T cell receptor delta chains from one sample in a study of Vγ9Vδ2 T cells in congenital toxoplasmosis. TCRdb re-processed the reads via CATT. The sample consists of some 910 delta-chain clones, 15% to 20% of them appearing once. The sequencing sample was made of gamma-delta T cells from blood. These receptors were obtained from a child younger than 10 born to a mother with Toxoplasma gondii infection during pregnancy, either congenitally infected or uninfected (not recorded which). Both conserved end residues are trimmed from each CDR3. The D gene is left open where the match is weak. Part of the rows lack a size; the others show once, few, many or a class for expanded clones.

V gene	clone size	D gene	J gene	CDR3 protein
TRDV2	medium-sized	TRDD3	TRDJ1	ACDTAPAGGYPRDKLI
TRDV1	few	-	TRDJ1	ALGDPSSPLSGPGLI
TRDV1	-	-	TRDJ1	ALGPRLLELPTIPRAII
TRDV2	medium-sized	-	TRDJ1	ACDTLLSTASSGHTDKLI
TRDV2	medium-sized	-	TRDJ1	ACDTVGSTDKLI
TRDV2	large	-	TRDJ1	ACDTVQGLGDTDKLI
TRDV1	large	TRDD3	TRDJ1	ALGAALPTSLYWGIYEGKLI
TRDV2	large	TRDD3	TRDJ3	ACDILGDSSWDTRQMF
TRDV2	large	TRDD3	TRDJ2	ACDNLLGDTAQLF
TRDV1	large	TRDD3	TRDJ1	ALGECAPISGDNTDKLI
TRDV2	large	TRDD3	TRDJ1	ACDTVLGIGHTDKLI
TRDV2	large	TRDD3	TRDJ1	ACDLLGIPADKLI
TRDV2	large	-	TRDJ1	ACDTWGHTDKLI
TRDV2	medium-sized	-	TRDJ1	ACDTLPPPILGNSPRRSDKLI
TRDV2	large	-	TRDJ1	ACDFLHYTDKLI
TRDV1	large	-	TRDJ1	ALGETVSAFLILGIPLYTDKLI
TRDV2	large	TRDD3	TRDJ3	ACACVDCTGGNSWDTRQMF
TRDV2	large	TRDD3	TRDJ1	ACDTVGDTSDKLI
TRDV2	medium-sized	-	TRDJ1	ACDTVGITDKLI
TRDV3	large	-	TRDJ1	AYRDHDTDKLI
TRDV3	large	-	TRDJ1	AFSSTYLPDWQRGTDKLI
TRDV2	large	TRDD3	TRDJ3	ACDTPGTGGNAWDTRQMF
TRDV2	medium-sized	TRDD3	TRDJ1	ACDTLLGDTGTDKLI
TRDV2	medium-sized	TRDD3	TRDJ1	ACDARDSSPRGTGGSYTDKLI
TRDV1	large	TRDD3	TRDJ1	ALGEPFYTGLGVIFLYTDKLI
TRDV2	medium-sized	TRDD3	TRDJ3	ACDCTGGLSSWDTRQMF
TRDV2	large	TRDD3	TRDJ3	ACDTLLGDSSWDTRQMF
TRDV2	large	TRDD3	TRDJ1	ACDSWGTDKLI
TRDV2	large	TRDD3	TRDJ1	ACDPVLGDTLYTDKLI
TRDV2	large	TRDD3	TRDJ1	ACDPLLGDTDKLI
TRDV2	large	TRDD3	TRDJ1	ACDTVSRGDTRGKLI
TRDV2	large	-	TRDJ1	ACDTVGDRMRPIELI
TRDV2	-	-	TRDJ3	ACDVLGSWDTRKMF
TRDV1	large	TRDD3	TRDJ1	ALGELDVSWGIGLDTDKLI
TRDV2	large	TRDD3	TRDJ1	ACDTLTGVYTDKLI
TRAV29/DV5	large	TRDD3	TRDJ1	AASVLRPGDTGDKLI
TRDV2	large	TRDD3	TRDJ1	ACDLLGTHTDKLI
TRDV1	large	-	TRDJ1	ALGEPVFLHVLGPDKLI
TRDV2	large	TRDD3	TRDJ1	ACDRLGTAYTDKLI
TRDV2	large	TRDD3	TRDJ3	ACDKVLGDSSWDTRQMF